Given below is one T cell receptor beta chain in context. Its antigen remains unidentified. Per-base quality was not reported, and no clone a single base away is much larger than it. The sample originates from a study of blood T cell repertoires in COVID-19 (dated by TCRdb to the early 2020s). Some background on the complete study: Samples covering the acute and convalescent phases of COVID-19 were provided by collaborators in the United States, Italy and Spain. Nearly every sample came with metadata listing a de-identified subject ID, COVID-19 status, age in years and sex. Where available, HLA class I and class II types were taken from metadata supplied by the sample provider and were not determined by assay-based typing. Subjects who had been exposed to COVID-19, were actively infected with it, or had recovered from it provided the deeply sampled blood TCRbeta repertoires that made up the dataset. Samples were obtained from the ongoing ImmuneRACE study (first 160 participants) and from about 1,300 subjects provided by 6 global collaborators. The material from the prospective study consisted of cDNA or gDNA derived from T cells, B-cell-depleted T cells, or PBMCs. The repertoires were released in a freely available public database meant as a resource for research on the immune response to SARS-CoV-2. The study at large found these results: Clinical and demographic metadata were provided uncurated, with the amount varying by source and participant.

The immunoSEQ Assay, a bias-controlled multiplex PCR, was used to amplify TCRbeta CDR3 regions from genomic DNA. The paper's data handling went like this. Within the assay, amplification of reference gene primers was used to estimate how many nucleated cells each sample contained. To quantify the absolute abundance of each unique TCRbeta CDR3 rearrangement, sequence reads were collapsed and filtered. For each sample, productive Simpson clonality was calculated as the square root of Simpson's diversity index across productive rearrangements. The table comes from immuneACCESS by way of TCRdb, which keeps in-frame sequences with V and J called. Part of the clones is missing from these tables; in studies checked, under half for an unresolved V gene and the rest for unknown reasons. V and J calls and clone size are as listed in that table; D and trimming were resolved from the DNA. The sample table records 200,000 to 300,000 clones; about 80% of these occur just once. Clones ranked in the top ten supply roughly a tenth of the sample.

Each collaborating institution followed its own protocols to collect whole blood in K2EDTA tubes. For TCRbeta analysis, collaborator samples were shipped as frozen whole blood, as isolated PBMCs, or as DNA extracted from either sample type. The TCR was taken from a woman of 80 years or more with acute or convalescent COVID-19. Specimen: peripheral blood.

The CDR3 region: CASSLGLNDRKMNTEAFF. The nucleotides read TGTGCCAGCAGCTTGGGCCTCAATGACAGGAAAATGAACACTGAAGCTTTCTTT. This chain is built from TRBV5-4 and TRBJ1-1; a weak D assignment points to TRBD1 (6 bases agree). Measured from the cysteine to the phenylalanine, the CDR3 is 18 residues long. Only the CDR3 region is kept as DNA, spanning 54 bases read in frame from base 1. According to the germline V gene (reference sequence), CDR1 reads SGHNT and CDR2 reads YYREEE. The junction shows trimming of 0 bases on V and 0 bases on J, plus 18 bases between the germline ends.